Here is one TCR beta chain with its context. Its target is not known. The data derive from a study of cytomegalovirus exposure and HLA in healthy donors. General study points: That first-cohort TCR clusters tended to co-occur in the 120 or so validation repertoires was found in a later analysis. A list of 150 to 200 TCR beta chains associated with cytomegalovirus was given.

The donors were in the roughly 110-subject validation cohort; that cohort was separate from the approximately 730-subject first cohort. TCRdb keeps only in-frame clones here, not all; method: immunoSEQ multiplex PCR. The sample includes around 70,000 clones, 94% of them seen just once. There are 14 residues in the CDR3. V shed 7 bases and J shed 0 bases, with 9 bases lying between them. Germline loops: CDR1 MNHNY, CDR2 SVGAGI (reference sequence). Input material: PBMCs. The gene calls are TRBV6-6 and TRBJ1-4; no definite D call. The receptor's source is a woman under 30 in good health and CMV-seronegative. CDR3 bases: TGTGCCAGCACCGTACACCCAACTAATGAAAAACTGTTTTTT. Its protein is CASTVHPTNEKLFF.